This entry features one T cell receptor (beta chain) sequence. Only in-frame clones appear in the TCRdb table, and some are missing; sequencing was by immunoSEQ multiplex PCR. This sample has about 140,000 clones; 75% to 80% occur once, and the top ten carry over 2.5%. This CDR3 is 15 amino acids long. V lost 0 bases and J lost 2; bases outside the gene matches: 4. CDR1 is SGDLS and CDR2 is YYNGEE in the germline V gene. This sample stems from a study of blood T cell repertoires in COVID-19. The sequence derives from a woman in her forties or fifties who had recovered from COVID-19. J is TRBJ2-7 and V is TRBV9; 8 bases are shared with TRBD1. The sample was PBMCs or T cells enriched from blood (not recorded which). The CDR3 nucleotides are TGTGCCAGCAGCGTAGAGACAGGGGTTACCTACGAGCAGTACTTC. It codes for CASSVETGVTYEQYF.